A selection of T cell receptor beta chains follows, all from one sample in a study of radiotherapy plus CTLA-4 blockade in lung cancer. Libraries were prepared by immunoSEQ multiplex PCR; TCRdb keeps only in-frame clonotypes and omits some of them. The sample holds roughly 42,000 clones, 63% seen once. The material sequenced was peripheral blood, taken from a patient treated with radiotherapy plus ipilimumab. Receptor source: a human donor with non-small cell lung cancer who had a partial response to radiotherapy plus ipilimumab. CDR3s include the opening cysteine and the closing phenylalanine or tryptophan. Each record gives: D gene, V gene, clone size, J gene, CDR3 DNA, CDR3 protein. The D gene is left open where the match is weak. The size field is filled for only some rows; it gives once, few, many or a size class.

>TRBD2|TRBV7-2|few|TRBJ2-1
TGTGCCAGCAGCTCTGGGACTACCTCCTACAATGAGCAGTTCTTC
CASSSGTTSYNEQFF
>TRBD2|TRBV6-1|many|TRBJ2-7
TGTGCCAGCAGACTTGCGGGAGGGCCCGGCGAGCAGTACTTC
CASRLAGGPGEQYF
>TRBD1|TRBV7-9|NA|TRBJ1-6
TGTGCCAGCAGTCTAGGGTCGGCAGGGGGCGAATCACCCCTCCACTTT
CASSLGSAGGESPLHF
>TRBD2|TRBV11-2|NA|TRBJ2-1
TGTGCCAGCAGCTTAGGTAGCGGGAGGGCCGGAGTCGAGCAGTTCTTC
CASSLGSGRAGVEQFF
>TRBD1|TRBV9|NA|TRBJ2-2
TGTGCCAGCAGCACCCCCCGGACAGGGAGCACCGGGGAGCTGTTTTTT
CASSTPRTGSTGELFF
>NA|TRBV11-2|NA|TRBJ2-1
TGTGCCAGCAGCATACAGGGAAACGAGCAGTTCTTC
CASSIQGNEQFF
>NA|TRBV9|NA|TRBJ1-5
TGTGCCAGCAGCCCTTCCGGGGGTCAGCCCCAGCATTTT
CASSPSGGQPQHF
>NA|TRBV7-2|NA|TRBJ1-4
TGTGCCAGCAGCTTAGTCCCAGGGGACGAAAAACTGTTTTTT
CASSLVPGDEKLFF
>TRBD2|TRBV29-1|once|TRBJ2-2
TGCAGCGTTTCGTCTCCAGCGGGGACCGGGGAGCTGTTTTTT
CSVSSPAGTGELFF
>NA|TRBV27|NA|TRBJ1-5
TGTGCCAGCAGTTTATCGTATAGCAATCAGCCCCAGCATTTT
CASSLSYSNQPQHF
>TRBD2|TRBV27|few|TRBJ2-4
TGTGCCAGCAGTCAGATCCGACTAGCGGACGCCAAAAACATTCAGTACTTC
CASSQIRLADAKNIQYF
>TRBD1|TRBV15|NA|TRBJ1-6
TGTGCCACCAGCATCGACAGGGGAGTACCCCTCCACTTT
CATSIDRGVPLHF
>NA|TRBV5-2|NA|TRBJ1-2
TGCGCCAGCAGCCAAGGACGGGAAACCTATGGCTACACCTTC
CASSQGRETYGYTF
>TRBD2|TRBV11-2|once|TRBJ2-5
TGTGCCAGCAGCTCGGGACTAGCGGGAGTTGAGACCCAGTACTTC
CASSSGLAGVETQYF
>TRBD1|TRBV7-9|NA|TRBJ2-7
TGTGCCAGCAGCTTGGGACAGAGCTATTACGAGCAGTACTTC
CASSLGQSYYEQYF
>TRBD1|TRBV16|few|TRBJ1-5
TGTGCCAGCAGCCAACGGGACAGGGAAGGTCAGCCCCAGCATTTT
CASSQRDREGQPQHF
>NA|TRBV5-1|NA|TRBJ1-1
TGCGCCAGCAGCTTGGTTCCGGGGAGGCAGGCTGAAGCTTTCTTT
CASSLVPGRQAEAFF
>TRBD2|TRBV6-6|few|TRBJ2-3
TGTGCCAGCAGTTACTCCGGACTAGCGGGGGATACGCAGTATTTT
CASSYSGLAGDTQYF